Listed below are T cell receptor beta chains from one sample, sequenced in a study of beta chain features in type 1 diabetes. Sequenced by immunoSEQ multiplex PCR; TCRdb stores in-frame clones only, minus some. The table shows just under 150,000 clones, with about 10% occurring only once. The sample taken for sequencing was naive CD4+ T cells from blood. All receptors derive from a man between 18 and 35 years old in good health. Each CDR3 is given with its conserved first and last residue. The D gene is left open where the match is weak. Size is stated for part of the rows, as once, few or many counts, or as a class when the clone is expanded.

D gene | clone size | J gene | V gene | CDR3 DNA | CDR3 protein
TRBD2 | few | TRBJ2-3 | TRBV10-3 | TGTGCCATCAGTACGACTAGCTTAGGCACAGATACGCAGTATTTT | CAISTTSLGTDTQYF
- | - | TRBJ1-6 | TRBV7-2 | TGTGCCAGCAGCTTAGTTGGGGCGTATAATTCACCCCTCCACTTT | CASSLVGAYNSPLHF
- | - | TRBJ2-1 | TRBV18 | TGTGCCAGCTCACCAGTACCGAGAGACAATGAGCAGTTCTTC | CASSPVPRDNEQFF
- | few | TRBJ2-7 | TRBV25-1 | TGTGCCAGCAGTGAACCAGGTCACTCCTACGAGCAGTACTTC | CASSEPGHSYEQYF
- | - | TRBJ2-7 | TRBV21-1 | TGTGCCAGCGCCAGGGACGAGCAGTACTTC | CASARDEQYF
- | few | TRBJ1-2 | TRBV14 | TGTGCCAGCAGCCCGACAGTGAACTATGGCTACACCTTC | CASSPTVNYGYTF
- | - | TRBJ1-2 | TRBV4-3 | TGCGCCAGCAGCCAAGATTTCAGGGAAGTAGGCTATGGCTACACCTTC | CASSQDFREVGYGYTF
TRBD1 | few | TRBJ1-6 | TRBV27 | TGTGCCAGCAGTCGGACAGGGGTGCATTCACCCCTCCACTTT | CASSRTGVHSPLHF
- | - | TRBJ2-7 | TRBV19 | TGTGCCAGTAGTATCCGGACTGACACCTCCTACGAGCAGTACTTC | CASSIRTDTSYEQYF
- | - | TRBJ1-2 | TRBV25-1 | TGTGCCAGCAGTGACCCGCAGGGCGGGAAGAACTATGGCTACACCTTC | CASSDPQGGKNYGYTF
TRBD1 | few | TRBJ2-5 | TRBV4-1 | TGCGCCAGCAGCCAAGATGCTGGGACAGGGGGCGGGAAGACCCAGTACTTC | CASSQDAGTGGGKTQYF
TRBD1 | few | TRBJ2-6 | TRBV6-5 | TGTGCCAGCAGTTACGACAGGGGATCCGGGGCCAACGTCCTGACTTTC | CASSYDRGSGANVLTF
TRBD2 | many | TRBJ2-5 | TRBV30 | TGTGCCTCCGCGGGGGACCAAGAGACCCAGTACTTC | CASAGDQETQYF
TRBD1 | many | TRBJ2-2 | TRBV4-3 | TGCGCCAGCAGCCTCGAGACAGGGGGCTCCGGGGAGCTGTTTTTT | CASSLETGGSGELFF
TRBD1 | few | TRBJ1-2 | TRBV5-1 | TGCGCCAGCAGGGGACAGGGGTTAACCGTAGGAGGCTACACCTTC | CASRGQGLTVGGYTF
TRBD2 | - | TRBJ2-2 | TRBV6-6 | TGTGCCAGCAGTCCCAGACTAGCCCCCCACACCGGGGAGCTGTTTTTT | CASSPRLAPHTGELFF
TRBD1 | few | TRBJ2-1 | TRBV9 | TGTGCCAGCAGCGGGGGACAGGGGACGGAGCAGTTCTTC | CASSGGQGTEQFF
- | few | TRBJ2-2 | TRBV5-4 | TGTGCCAGCAGCATGACAGCGACGAACACCGGGGAGCTGTTTTTT | CASSMTATNTGELFF
- | few | TRBJ2-5 | TRBV9 | TGTGCCAGCAGCGTCGGCGACACCGGGACAACGGACCAAGAGACCCAGTACTTC | CASSVGDTGTTDQETQYF
TRBD2 | - | TRBJ2-3 | TRBV5-4 | TGTGCCAGCAGCGGAATAGCGGGGGGGCTGGGAGTTACGCAGTATTTT | CASSGIAGGLGVTQYF
TRBD2 | few | TRBJ2-3 | TRBV4-2 | TGTGCCAGCAGCCAAGGGTTGGCTAGCGGGGGGAGGCAAGATACGCAGTATTTT | CASSQGLASGGRQDTQYF
- | many | TRBJ2-7 | TRBV13 | TGTGCCAGCAGCTTAGTCGGGAGCTCCTACGAGCAGTACTTC | CASSLVGSSYEQYF
TRBD1 | - | TRBJ2-7 | TRBV7-2 | TGTGCCAGCAGCTCACAGGGGAGCGAGCAGTACTTC | CASSSQGSEQYF
- | - | TRBJ2-7 | TRBV30 | TGTGCCTGGAGTGGAGGGCCTAACCACGAGCAGTACTTC | CAWSGGPNHEQYF
- | many | TRBJ2-5 | TRBV15 | TGTGCCACCAGCAGAGGGGGGACACAGCAAGAGACCCAGTACTTC | CATSRGGTQQETQYF
- | - | TRBJ2-7 | TRBV15 | TGTGCCACCAGCAGGGGCAAATTCGGCTACGAGCAGTACTTC | CATSRGKFGYEQYF
- | - | TRBJ1-5 | TRBV6-1 | TGTGCCAGCAGTGAACGGGGTATTCAGCCCCAGCATTTT | CASSERGIQPQHF
TRBD1 | - | TRBJ2-1 | TRBV4-2 | TGTGCCAGCAGCCAAGTATTTCCAGGACAGGGGTGGAATGAGCAGTTCTTC | CASSQVFPGQGWNEQFF
TRBD2 | few | TRBJ2-1 | TRBV11-3 | TGTGCCAGCAGCATTAGCGGGGGCCGCTACAATGAGCAGTTCTTC | CASSISGGRYNEQFF
TRBD1 | few | TRBJ1-2 | TRBV2 | TGTGCCAGCAGTGATCGGGACAGGGACTATGGCTACACCTTC | CASSDRDRDYGYTF
- | many | TRBJ2-3 | TRBV7-2 | TGTGCCAGCAGCCGAGGTGGCGGGGACACAGATACGCAGTATTTT | CASSRGGGDTDTQYF
- | once | TRBJ1-2 | TRBV6-5 | TGTGCCAGCAGTTTTCGACAGAACTATGGCTACACCTTC | CASSFRQNYGYTF
- | few | TRBJ2-1 | TRBV18 | TGTGCCAGCAGCCCATACAATGAGCAGTTCTTC | CASSPYNEQFF
- | few | TRBJ2-3 | TRBV7-7 | TGTGCCAGCAGCTTAGCGTTGGGGGGGGCCAATGCAGATACGCAGTATTTT | CASSLALGGANADTQYF
- | - | TRBJ2-4 | TRBV28 | TGTGCCAGCAGTTTAGCATCCACGGGAAAAAACATTCAGTACTTC | CASSLASTGKNIQYF
- | many | TRBJ1-1 | TRBV7-9 | TGTGCCAGCAGCTTAGCAGAGAAGAACACTGAAGCTTTCTTT | CASSLAEKNTEAFF
TRBD2 | few | TRBJ2-3 | TRBV5-1 | TGCGCCAGCAGCTTGACTAGCGGGGATAGAGATACGCAGTATTTT | CASSLTSGDRDTQYF
TRBD1 | few | TRBJ1-2 | TRBV28 | TGTGCCAGCAGTGGACAGGGGATCGGCCGGGGCTATGGCTACACCTTC | CASSGQGIGRGYGYTF
TRBD1 | - | TRBJ2-7 | TRBV6-1 | TGTGCCAGCAGGACACAGGGGGCGCTTGACAACGAGCAGTACTTC | CASRTQGALDNEQYF
- | many | TRBJ2-7 | TRBV4-3 | TGCGCCAGCAGCCAAGATTACGCGGTCTACGAGCAGTACTTC | CASSQDYAVYEQYF
- | - | TRBJ2-5 | TRBV2 | TGTGCCAGCCCCCACGCCCGATCTCTTTTCAGCGGCGAGACCCAGTACTTC | CASPHARSLFSGETQYF